A selection of T cell receptor beta chains follows, all from one sample in a study of response to subunit inactivated influenza vaccine. TCRdb re-called the RT-PCR reads through MiXCR, storing one row per CDR3 protein. The sample records about 520,000 distinct CDR3 sequences, about 25% being singletons. The source was CD4+ T cells sorted from PBMCs, collected 4 to 6 days after vaccination. These receptors were collected from a man between 50 and 59 years old who received an inactivated influenza vaccine. Each CDR3 is given with its conserved first and last residue. The D gene is left open where the match is weak. Size tells how often a clone was seen (once, few, many) or the class of an expanded clone, and some rows leave it out.

- | TRBD1 | TRBJ2-3 | TRBV18 | CASSQQGASTDTQYF | TGTGCCAGCTCACAACAGGGGGCGAGCACAGATACGCAGTATTTT
- | - | TRBJ2-2 | TRBV20-1 | CSASERVATGELFF | TGCAGTGCTAGTGAAAGGGTGGCCACCGGGGAGCTGTTTTTT
- | - | TRBJ2-3 | TRBV10-3 | CAISALTAVPDTQYF | TGTGCCATCAGTGCATTGACAGCGGTACCAGATACGCAGTATTTT
- | TRBD1 | TRBJ2-7 | TRBV4-2 | CASSATTGTGRYEQYF | TGTGCCAGCAGCGCGACCACCGGGACAGGGAGGTACGAGCAGTACTTC
- | - | TRBJ2-3 | TRBV24-1 | CATSVGGTNTDTQYF | TGTGCCACCAGTGTTGGGGGAACTAACACAGATACGCAGTATTTT
- | - | TRBJ1-2 | TRBV6-6 | CASSYSEDYGYTF | TGTGCCAGCAGTTACTCAGAGGACTATGGCTACACCTTC
- | TRBD2 | TRBJ2-1 | TRBV7-3 | CASSSDGLAGALNEQFF | TGTGCCAGCAGCTCTGATGGGCTAGCGGGAGCCCTCAATGAGCAGTTCTTC
- | TRBD1 | TRBJ2-5 | TRBV6-1 | CASRGQGGLETQYF | TGTGCCAGCAGGGGACAGGGAGGTTTGGAGACCCAGTACTTC
- | - | TRBJ2-2 | TRBV9 | CASSVEAALRTGELFF | TGTGCCAGCAGCGTAGAGGCCGCGTTAAGGACCGGGGAGCTGTTTTTT
- | TRBD2 | TRBJ2-7 | TRBV5-1 | CASSPGGRASAYEQYF | TGCGCCAGCAGCCCCGGGGGGAGGGCTTCCGCTTACGAGCAGTACTTC
- | TRBD2 | TRBJ2-5 | TRBV9 | CASSVVPTSLATQYF | TGTGCCAGCAGCGTAGTCCCGACTAGCCTTGCGACCCAGTACTTC
few | TRBD2 | TRBJ2-5 | TRBV20-1 | CSAIGLAGGLRETQYF | TGCAGTGCCATAGGACTAGCGGGGGGCCTGAGGGAGACCCAGTACTTC
few | - | TRBJ2-7 | TRBV6-2/TRBV6-3 | CASTTGLSYEQYF | TGTGCCAGCACCACCGGTCTTTCCTACGAGCAGTACTTC
few | - | TRBJ2-5 | TRBV20-1 | CSARGGAGQTQYF | TGCAGTGCTAGGGGAGGCGCGGGACAGACCCAGTACTTC
- | TRBD1 | TRBJ2-2 | TRBV3-1 | CASRPPGQGYTGELFF | TGTGCCAGCAGACCTCCGGGACAGGGATACACCGGGGAGCTGTTTTTT
- | TRBD1 | TRBJ2-7 | TRBV5-1 | CASRIGTGTTEQYF | TGCGCCAGCAGGATCGGGACAGGGACTACCGAGCAGTACTTC
- | TRBD2 | TRBJ2-7 | TRBV12-3/TRBV12-4 | CASSLSPPVLAGAYEQYF | TGTGCCAGCAGTTTATCCCCCCCCGTACTAGCGGGGGCCTACGAGCAGTACTTC
- | - | TRBJ2-7 | TRBV2 | CASSEARYEQYF | TGTGCCAGCAGTGAAGCGCGCTACGAGCAGTACTTC
many | - | TRBJ2-5 | TRBV12-3/TRBV12-4 | CASSSTTGETQYF | TGTGCCAGCAGTTCTACAACAGGGGAGACCCAGTACTTC
- | - | TRBJ2-4 | TRBV28 | CASSSGRVGNIQYF | TGTGCCAGCAGTTCCGGTCGCGTCGGTAACATTCAGTACTTC
- | - | TRBJ1-4 | TRBV20-1 | CSAHGDSSGKLFF | TGCAGTGCCCACGGAGATAGCTCGGGGAAACTGTTTTTT
few | - | TRBJ2-7 | TRBV20-1 | CSARGSLATYEQYF | TGCAGTGCTAGAGGTAGCCTTGCAACCTACGAGCAGTACTTC
few | TRBD1 | TRBJ2-6 | TRBV12-3/TRBV12-4 | CASSQDRAGANVLTF | TGTGCCAGCAGTCAGGACAGGGCTGGGGCCAACGTCCTGACTTTC
few | TRBD2 | TRBJ2-3 | TRBV12-3/TRBV12-4 | CASSASGRTDTQYF | TGTGCCAGCAGTGCTAGCGGGAGAACTGATACGCAGTATTTT
- | TRBD2 | TRBJ2-3 | TRBV7-2 | CASSIQWGGADTQYF | TGTGCCAGCAGCATCCAGTGGGGGGGGGCAGATACGCAGTATTTT
few | TRBD1 | TRBJ2-7 | TRBV9 | CASSVGQGQGYEQYF | TGTGCCAGCAGCGTAGGACAAGGACAGGGATACGAGCAGTACTTC
- | - | TRBJ1-3 | TRBV12-3/TRBV12-4 | CASSSIPGNTIYF | TGTGCCAGCAGCTCTATACCTGGAAACACCATATATTTT
- | - | TRBJ1-1 | TRBV4-3 | CASSQDRHLEAFF | TGCGCCAGCAGCCAAGATAGGCATTTAGAAGCTTTCTTT
- | - | TRBJ2-7 | TRBV7-9 | CASSFLAYEQYF | TGTGCCAGCAGCTTCTTGGCCTACGAGCAGTACTTC